This T cell receptor beta chain was obtained from a study of early T cells in non-severe SARS-CoV-2 infection. Study in general: Chains from this unsorted whole-blood bulk RNA could not be paired.

Germline V gene lookup returns CDR1 MNHNY and CDR2 SVGAGI (reference sequence). This CDR3 contains 12 residues. V gave up 6 bases and J gave up 10 bases, with 15 bases separating them. The library protocol tagged individual cDNA molecules with unique molecular identifiers. In TCRdb, the 5' RACE reads were re-called with MiXCR into one record per CDR3 protein. The data hold approximately 69,000 distinct CDR3 sequences, with about an eighth observed a single time. Study-wide results and limits: VDJdb-based annotation leaned toward anti-spike CD8 responses and missed private and CD4 specificities.

Worth noting for this clonotype: Its target is not known.

The chain links TRBV6-6 to TRBJ2-5, with D hard to call. The sample in question was whole blood, obtained at baseline. This sequence was found in an adult who was a healthcare worker with PCR-confirmed SARS-CoV-2 infection or an uninfected control (not recorded which). The CDR3 sequence is CASRGRLGGQYF. For the CDR3, the DNA is TGTGCCAGCAGAGGCCGCCTGGGTGGCCAGTACTTC.